The entry below gives a single TCR beta chain sequence along with its context. Trimming took off 6 bases at V and 4 bases at J, with 18 bases between the two ends. The length of the CDR3 is 15 residues. Germline-derived CDR1 and CDR2 are KGHSH and LQKENI. The data were taken from a study of long-term antiretroviral therapy in people with HIV. Assay version v3.0 of immunoSEQ was used, and it was run at survey level. Some clones are missing from TCRdb's copy, which holds only in-frame ones; the method was immunoSEQ multiplex PCR. The sample has tens of thousands of clones, 85% seen once. The sequence was collected from a man aged 35-49 years with HIV. Sequencing used unsorted PBMCs, obtained 2.3 years after starting antiretroviral therapy. This sequence joins TRBV18 and TRBJ1-1, with a possible D match to TRBD1 (6 bases). This chain's CDR3 is CASSPGGGWITEAFF. In DNA, the CDR3 is TGTGCCAGCTCCCCGGGGGGCGGTTGGATCACTGAAGCTTTCTTT.